The 15 T cell receptor beta chains listed next were all sequenced from one sample in a study of OX40 agonist ivuxolimab in advanced cancers. Libraries were constructed by the immunoSEQ multiplex PCR assay. Entries here come from immuneACCESS through TCRdb and include only in-frame sequences with V and J called. Some clones fail to appear in such tables; in the studies checked, an unresolved V gene covers under half of the shortfall, and the cause of the remainder is unknown. The sample profile shows 60,000 to 90,000 clones; roughly 90% of them were found once. The ten largest clones take up more than 0.3% of the sample. Here the sequenced sample was CD4+ or CD8+ T cells sorted from blood, taken in a trial of the OX40 agonist ivuxolimab. The source of these receptors is an adult with an advanced solid tumor such as melanoma, head and neck, liver or kidney cancer.

This clone has a handful of counts. The gene calls are TRBV28 and TRBJ1-6; weak D call: TRBD1 (6 bases). CDR1 and CDR2 from the germline V gene are MDHEN and SYDVKM. The V end was cut by 7 bases, the J end by 10 bases, with 20 bases between. This CDR3 has 15 residues. DNA of the CDR3: TGTGCCAGCACCCCCGGGGGGGCCGGAAGGTCACCCCTCCACTTT. This translates into CASTPGGAGRSPLHF.

The gene calls are TRBV7-7 and TRBJ2-7; 8 bases fit TRBD1. Germline CDR1 SSHAT, CDR2 FNYEAQ (reference sequence). This CDR3 is 15 amino acids long. V was pared by 5 bases and J by 2 bases, with 8 bases of the junction left unmatched. The CDR3 here is CASSPRQGLTYEQYF. Here the CDR3 DNA reads TGTGCCAGCAGCCCAAGACAGGGGCTGACCTACGAGCAGTACTTC.

The chain links TRBV10-2 to TRBJ1-1, with D possibly being TRBD1 (5 bases). The CDR3 is 13 amino acids. Per germline, CDR1 WSHSY and CDR2 SAAADI. V was pared by 8 bases and J by 1 base, with 11 bases between. CDR3 sequence reads: CASRDPANTEAFF. DNA for the CDR3: TGCGCCAGCCGGGACCCGGCGAACACTGAAGCTTTCTTT.

V is TRBV10-2 and J is TRBJ2-1; the match to TRBD2 covers 10 bases. The CDR3 spans 15 residues. Germline-derived CDR1 and CDR2 are WSHSY and SAAADI. V lost 4 bases, J lost 0 bases, and 0 bases stayed unmatched. CDR3 sequence: CASSASGSSYNEQFF. CDR3 nucleotide sequence: TGCGCCAGCAGTGCTAGCGGGAGCTCCTACAATGAGCAGTTCTTC.

The V call is TRBV6-1, the J call TRBJ1-4; weak D call: TRBD1 (6 bases). The length of the CDR3 is 15 residues. V shed 8 bases and J shed 7 bases, with 20 bases lying between them. Germline assignment: CDR1 MNHNS and CDR2 SASEGT. CDR3 DNA: TGTGCCAGCCGGAATCAGGGGCGCTTAAGTGAAAAACTGTTTTTT. Protein: CASRNQGRLSEKLFF.

The CDR3, as DNA: TGTGCCAGCAGTGAGTCGGGAGCGGATTACGAGCAGTACTTC. Translating gives CASSESGADYEQYF. This sequence joins TRBV6-1 and TRBJ2-7; D perhaps matches TRBD2 (6 bases). Per the germline V gene, CDR1 is MNHNS and CDR2 is SASEGT. The CDR3 is 14 amino acids. V was shortened by 3 bases and J by 4 bases, with 13 bases between the two germline ends.

The J gene is TRBJ1-1, the V gene TRBV27; 8 bases agree with TRBD1. V lost 5 bases, J lost 3 bases, and 14 bases stayed unmatched. Per the germline V gene, CDR1 is MNHEY and CDR2 is SMNVEV (reference sequence). This CDR3 has 17 residues. The CDR3 sequence: CASSRTGYPIVDTEAFF. CDR3 nucleotide sequence: TGTGCCAGCAGTAGGACAGGGTACCCCATAGTCGACACTGAAGCTTTCTTT.

The chain links TRBV19 to TRBJ2-3; 12 bases agree with TRBD2. J lost 7 bases, V lost 5 bases, and 7 bases had no gene match. There are 15 residues in the CDR3. CDR1 LNHDA and CDR2 SQIVND come from the germline V gene (reference sequence). The DNA for the CDR3 is TGTGCCAGTAGTCAGACTAGCGGGGGAGGGAATACGCAGTATTTT. It is translated as CASSQTSGGGNTQYF.

The chain uses TRBV15 and TRBJ2-1; 11 bases are a match to TRBD2. After removal of 6 bases from V and 6 bases from J, the junction contained 4 bases not matched to a gene. The CDR3 is 14 residues long. Germline-derived CDR1 and CDR2 are LNHNV and YYDKDF (reference sequence). The CDR3 region is CATRVGLAGNEQFF. As DNA, the CDR3 is TGTGCCACCAGGGTCGGACTAGCGGGCAATGAGCAGTTCTTC. The variable domain in full, with the rest retrieved from reference TRBV15 and TRBJ2-1, is DAMVIQNPRYQVTQFGKPVTLSCSQTLNHNVMYWYQQKSSQAPKLLFHYYDKDFNNEADTPDNFQSRRPNTSFCFLDIRSPGLGDTAMYLCATRVGLAGNEQFFGPGTRLTVL.

The chain is built from TRBV5-1 and TRBJ1-1; 7 positions agree with TRBD1. V lost 3 bases to trimming and J lost 7 bases; unmatched junction nucleotides: 3. CDR3 length: 12 residues. CDR1 and CDR2 (germline): SGHRS, YFSETQ. In nucleotides, the CDR3 is TGCGCCAGCAGCTCGGACAGGCATGAAGCTTTCTTT. Protein sequence: CASSSDRHEAFF.

This chain uses TRBV6-1 with TRBJ2-4; D might be TRBD2 (5 bases). Germline lookup yields CDR1 MNHNS and CDR2 SASEGT. The CDR3 spans 16 residues. V was clipped by 2 bases and J by 8 bases, with 19 bases between them. CDR3 residues: CASSEHAGVSGYIQYF. In DNA, the CDR3 is TGTGCCAGCAGTGAACATGCCGGGGTTAGTGGCTACATTCAGTACTTC.

V gene TRBV5-1 combines with J gene TRBJ2-1, with 14 bases fitting TRBD2. CDR1 is SGHRS, CDR2 YFSETQ, per germline. The CDR3 loop spans 17 amino acids. V lost 4 bases, J lost 8 bases, and 11 bases stayed unmatched. The DNA of the CDR3 is TGCGCCAGCAGCCACGGGACTAGCGGGAGTTTTTCCCATGAGCAGTTCTTC. This sequence encodes CASSHGTSGSFSHEQFF.

The J gene is TRBJ1-6, the V gene TRBV7-7; no reliable D call. V was pared by 5 bases and J by 10 bases, with 12 bases between. Germline loops: CDR1 SSHAT, CDR2 FNYEAQ (reference sequence). This CDR3 spans 13 amino acids. Written as DNA, the CDR3 is TGTGCCAGCAGCCGAGAAGTAGCATCACCCCTCCACTTT. Translated, it gives CASSREVASPLHF.

The chain couples TRBV10-3 to TRBJ1-1; the D is unclear. This CDR3 contains 12 residues. V was shortened by 0 bases and J by 7 bases, with 6 bases between the two germline ends. CDR1 is ENHRY and CDR2 is SYGVKD in the germline V gene. The CDR3 protein is CAISESTGEAFF. The CDR3 DNA sequence: TGTGCCATCAGTGAGTCGACGGGTGAAGCTTTCTTT.

This chain uses TRBV19 with TRBJ1-1; D may be TRBD1 (6 bases). CDR3 length equals 14 residues. The germline V gene encodes CDR1 LNHDA and CDR2 SQIVND (reference sequence). Trimming cost V 7 bases and J 0 bases, with 12 bases left between them. This CDR3 is CASTPDSLNTEAFF. The CDR3 DNA follows: TGTGCCAGTACCCCGGACAGTCTGAACACTGAAGCTTTCTTT.